A single TCR beta chain is shown here with its context. In the original analysis: From reference gene primer amplification, estimates of nucleated cell counts were derived. Using immunoSEQ multiplex PCR, the repertoire was profiled, and TCRdb retains in-frame clones only, with some absent. Clone size and V and J calls were adopted from that table, with D and trimming inferred from the DNA. This sample has approximately 90,000 clones, with around 86% found just once. With V trimmed by 3 bases and J by 5 bases, 8 bases remained unmatched. Germline-derived CDR1 and CDR2 are LNHDA and SQIVND (reference sequence). The CDR3 sequence is 16 residues long. This sample was included in a study of blood T cell repertoires in COVID-19. Study summary: Spain, Italy and the United States supplied samples that represented acute and convalescent COVID-19. Sample material is recorded as cDNA or gDNA derived from T cells, B-cell-depleted T cells, or PBMCs.

This clonotype was obtained from a woman between 65 and 79 years old with acute or convalescent COVID-19. The J gene is TRBJ2-2, the V gene TRBV19; TRBD2 agrees at 8 bases. Material: peripheral blood. Here the CDR3 DNA reads TGTGCCAGTAGTATGTATTTGGCTAGCGGGACCGGGGAGCTGTTTTTT. It translates to CASSMYLASGTGELFF.